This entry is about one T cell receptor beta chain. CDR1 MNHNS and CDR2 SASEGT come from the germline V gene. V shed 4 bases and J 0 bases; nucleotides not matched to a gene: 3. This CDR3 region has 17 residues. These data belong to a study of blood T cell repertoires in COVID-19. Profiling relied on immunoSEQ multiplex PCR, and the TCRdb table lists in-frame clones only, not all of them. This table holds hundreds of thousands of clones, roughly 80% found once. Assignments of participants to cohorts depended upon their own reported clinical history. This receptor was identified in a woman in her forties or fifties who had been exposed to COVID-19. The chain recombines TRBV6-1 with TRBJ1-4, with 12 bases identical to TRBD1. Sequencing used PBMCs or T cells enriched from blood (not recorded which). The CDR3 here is CASSGGQGAATNEKLFF. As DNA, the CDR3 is TGTGCCAGCAGTGGGGGACAGGGGGCGGCAACTAATGAAAAACTGTTTTTT.